This T cell receptor (beta chain) was sequenced in a study of T cells in Graves' hyperthyroidism and ophthalmopathy. Study-level results: Separation of ophthalmopathy from stable hyperthyroidism was achieved by a 13 V-J model. Most thyroid clonotypes with frequency above 0.001 were detected in blood.

Notes on this clonotype: Its antigen is currently unknown.

Template material for amplifying TCR beta CDR3 regions consisted of RNA transcripts. The study used the HTBI primer set for a first-round RT-PCR of the TCR CDR3. TCRdb reanalysed the multiplex PCR reads using MiXCR and keeps one entry per CDR3 protein. The sample consists of some 300,000 distinct CDR3 sequences, roughly 19% of them appearing once. The source of this sequence is a man in his forties or fifties with Graves' ophthalmopathy. Source material: blood.

CDR3 protein: CSVDDRDRGYEQYF. CDR3 nucleotide sequence: TGCAGCGTTGACGACCGGGACAGGGGCTACGAGCAGTACTTC. V is TRBV29-1 and J is TRBJ2-7; 10 nucleotides align to TRBD1. This CDR3 comprises 14 residues. CDR1 is SQVTM and CDR2 is ANQGSEA in the germline V gene. V shed 3 bases and J 3 bases; nucleotides not matched to a gene: 5.